The next 14 T cell receptor beta chains were all read from a single sample in a study of PD-L1 blockade in urothelial cancer. Measured with immunoSEQ multiplex PCR; TCRdb has only the in-frame clones, and not every one. Found here are 45,000 to 60,000 clones, roughly 87% of them singletons; the top ten hold less than 8%. Source: PBMCs, taken around atezolizumab (anti-PD-L1) treatment. Source of these receptors: a man aged 60 to 69 with urothelial cancer.

In the case of this clone: The identical CDR3 is also encoded by other nucleotide sequences in the sample. The chain links TRBV19 to TRBJ1-2, with 8 bases lining up with TRBD1. After removal of 6 bases from V and 4 bases from J, the junction contained 7 bases not matched to a gene. The CDR3 has 14 residues. Germline V gives CDR1 LNHDA, CDR2 SQIVND (reference sequence). The CDR3 protein is CASSRQGNSYGYTF. As DNA, the CDR3 is TGTGCCAGTAGCAGACAGGGGAACAGCTATGGCTACACCTTC.

The chain has TRBV6-4 and TRBJ1-2; TRBD1 matches 7 bases. CDR1 and CDR2 from the germline V gene are MRHNA and SNTAGT. This CDR3 comprises 14 residues. Germline trimming cut 0 bases from V and 7 bases from J; bases unmatched to any gene: 5. CDR3 amino acids: CASSDSARQGGYTF. In DNA, the CDR3 is TGTGCCAGCAGTGACTCTGCTAGACAGGGTGGCTACACCTTC.

The genes are TRBV25-1 and TRBJ1-3, with D unclear. V was shortened by 3 bases and J by 2 bases, with 8 bases between the two germline ends. Germline V gene lookup returns CDR1 MGHDK and CDR2 SYGVNS. There are 14 residues in the CDR3. The CDR3 bases are TGTGCCAGCAGTGAGGCAGGCCCTGGAAACACCATATATTTT. It codes for CASSEAGPGNTIYF.

In its sample, this clone was seen once. The chain is built from TRBV5-6 and TRBJ2-3; 7 positions agree with TRBD2. The length of the CDR3 is 15 residues. CDR1 and CDR2 from the germline V gene are SGHDT and YYEEEE. V was clipped by 2 bases and J by 1 base; unmatched bases: 4. The CDR3 reads CASSLGLAGTDTQYF. The CDR3, as DNA: TGTGCCAGCAGCTTAGGGCTAGCGGGCACAGATACGCAGTATTTT. The full variable domain, completed using reference TRBV5-6 and TRBJ2-3, is DAGVTQSPTHLIKTRGQQVTLRCSPKSGHDTVSWYQQALGQGPQFIFQYYEEEERQRGNFPDRFSGHQFPNYSSELNVNALLLGDSALYLCASSLGLAGTDTQYFGPGTRLTVL.

V gene TRBV12-5 combines with J gene TRBJ2-1; no clear D gene. Trimming removed 1 base at V and 4 bases at J, with 8 bases between. The CDR3 loop spans 14 amino acids. Per germline, CDR1 LGHNT and CDR2 FRNRAP. CDR3 coding DNA: TGTGCTAGTGGTTTGGGTCAGGCGTACAATGAGCAGTTCTTC. Its translation is CASGLGQAYNEQFF.

This chain links TRBV7-9 with TRBJ2-3, with D unclear. The length of the CDR3 is 11 residues. V was cut by 7 bases and J by 6 bases, with 8 bases left in between. Germline CDR1 and CDR2: SEHNR and FQNEAQ (reference sequence). The CDR3 reads CASKFSDTQYF. For the CDR3, the DNA is TGTGCCAGCAAATTTTCTGATACGCAGTATTTT.

The CDR3, as DNA: TGTGCCAGCAGCCTTGAGACAGATGAGCAGTTCTTC. Protein: CASSLETDEQFF. The gene calls are TRBV7-9 and TRBJ2-1; the D gene is possibly TRBD1 (5 bases). Trimming left V 5 bases short and J 8 bases short, with 10 bases between. This CDR3 is 12 amino acids long. The germline gives CDR1 SEHNR, CDR2 FQNEAQ (reference sequence).

Concerning this clone: Its ends do not fully match the called genes, so a read error is possible. The CDR3 loop reads CASSLGDGTALF. DNA of the CDR3: TGTGCCAGCAGCTTAGGTGATGGGACAGCCTTGTTC. The chain links TRBV7-9 to TRBJ2-7; 7 bases fit TRBD1. CDR1 SEHNR and CDR2 FQNEAQ come from the germline V gene (reference sequence). This CDR3 contains 12 residues. The whole variable domain, remainder taken from reference TRBV7-9 and TRBJ2-7, is DTGVSQNPRHKITKRGQNVTFRCDPISEHNRLYWYRQTLGQGPEFLTYFQNEAQLEKSRLLSDRFSAERPKGSFSTLEIQRTEQGDSAMYLCASSLGDGTALFGPGTRLTVT.

This chain connects TRBV4-1 to TRBJ1-5; weak D call: TRBD1 (5 bases). CDR1 is MGHRA and CDR2 is YSYEKL in the germline V gene. Trimming cost V 8 bases and J 4 bases, with 15 bases left between them. The CDR3 extends over 14 amino acids. In nucleotides, the CDR3 is TGCGCCAGCGGCGACGCGGGACGGAATCAGCCCCAGCATTTT. It is translated as CASGDAGRNQPQHF.

The genes are TRBV30 and TRBJ1-3; tentative D call: TRBD1 (6 bases). Germline-derived CDR1 and CDR2 are GTSNPN and SVGIG (reference sequence). The CDR3 is 16 residues long. V dropped 2 bases and J dropped 2 bases, with 16 bases sitting between them. CDR3 nucleotides: TGTGCCTGGAGTCGATTGGGGGCTGGGGCTGGAAACACCATATATTTT. Translated, it gives CAWSRLGAGAGNTIYF.

The chain employs TRBV19 and TRBJ1-2; TRBD1 agrees at 7 bases. Germline V lookup: CDR1 LNHDA, CDR2 SQIVND (reference sequence). Trimming at V came to 10 bases and at J to 8 bases, leaving 16 bases not matched to a gene. The CDR3 covers 14 residues. In nucleotides, the CDR3 is TGTGCCAAGGAACTAATACAGGGGAGAGGAGGCTACACCTTC. Translated, it gives CAKELIQGRGGYTF.

The chain uses TRBV7-9 and TRBJ1-4; D is unclear. CDR1 and CDR2 (germline): SEHNR, FQNEAQ (reference sequence). The CDR3 sequence is 17 residues long. The V and J ends lost 0 bases and 0 bases respectively, with 11 bases between them. The chain's CDR3 is CASSLAEAATTNEKLFF. The CDR3 DNA sequence: TGTGCCAGCAGCTTAGCGGAGGCAGCTACAACTAATGAAAAACTGTTTTTT.

This clone has more than one count but fewer than ten. The V gene is TRBV5-6, the J gene TRBJ1-2, with 7 bases lining up with TRBD1. Per the germline V gene, CDR1 is SGHDT and CDR2 is YYEEEE. The CDR3 contains 14 residues. The trim removed 4 bases at V and 4 bases at J, leaving 7 bases unmatched. The CDR3 is CASSPDRAAYGYTF. The CDR3 bases are TGTGCCAGCAGCCCAGACAGGGCGGCCTATGGCTACACCTTC.

The rearrangement uses TRBV29-1 and TRBJ1-1; no firm D call. V lost 7 bases, J lost 7 bases, and 13 bases lay in between. This CDR3 region has 11 residues. Germline V gene data show CDR1 as SQVTM and CDR2 as ANQGSEA. The CDR3 bases are TGCAGCGCCACCTTGGGCAGTGAAGCTTTCTTT. It specifies CSATLGSEAFF. Full variable domain (remainder filled in from reference TRBV29-1 and TRBJ1-1): SAVISQKPSRDICQRGTSLTIQCQVDSQVTMMFWYRQQPGQSLTLIATANQGSEATYESGFVIDKFPISRPNLTFSTLTVSNMSPEDSSIYLCSATLGSEAFFGQGTRLTVV.